These 32 T cell receptor beta chains were all obtained from the same sample, sequenced in a study of beta chain features in type 1 diabetes. Reverse transcribing all isolated RNA meant expressed TCRB transcripts were sequenced. Some clones are missing from TCRdb's copy, which holds only in-frame ones; the method was immunoSEQ multiplex PCR. The sample records under 900,000 clones, 17% being singletons. Specimen: naive CD4+ T cells from blood. These receptors originate from a woman under 30 in good health.

This clone has more than one count but fewer than ten. The CDR3 protein is CASSVDPGVGNTIYF. CDR3 DNA sequence: TGTGCCAGCAGCGTAGATCCAGGGGTTGGAAACACCATATATTTT. The chain uses TRBV9 and TRBJ1-3; tentative D call: TRBD1 (6 bases). This CDR3 has 15 amino acids. The germline V and J ends were trimmed by 0 bases and 3 bases, with 10 bases remaining between them. CDR1 is SGDLS and CDR2 is YYNGEE in the germline V gene.

The J gene is TRBJ1-2, the V gene TRBV27; weak D call: TRBD1 (5 bases). Germline CDR1 MNHEY, CDR2 SMNVEV (reference sequence). V shed 6 bases and J shed 4 bases, with 18 bases lying between them. The length of the CDR3 is 15 residues. The CDR3 is CASSLTGLLFYGYTF. The CDR3 DNA reads TGTGCCAGCAGCCTTACGGGGCTCCTGTTCTATGGCTACACCTTC.

This clone was counted a few times. The chain carries TRBV28 and TRBJ1-1; D is undetermined. With 3 bases removed from V and 4 bases from J, the gap between germline ends came to 3 bases. Germline CDR1 reads MDHEN; CDR2 reads SYDVKM. The CDR3 contains 11 residues. CDR3 sequence: CASSLFTEAFF. The CDR3 DNA follows: TGTGCCAGCAGTTTGTTCACTGAAGCTTTCTTT.

This clone has just one count. The chain recombines TRBV9 with TRBJ2-5; maybe TRBD2 (6 bases). The CDR3 is 16 amino acids. Trimming removed 0 bases at V and 0 bases at J, with 12 bases between. CDR1 SGDLS and CDR2 YYNGEE come from the germline V gene. The CDR3 region is CASSVGIGRYQETQYF. The CDR3 nucleotides read TGTGCCAGCAGCGTAGGGATAGGGAGGTACCAAGAGACCCAGTACTTC.

This clone was counted only a few times. CDR3 in amino acids: CASSLGGTGANVLTF. The DNA for the CDR3 is TGCGCCAGCAGCTTGGGAGGGACTGGGGCCAACGTCCTGACTTTC. The V gene is TRBV5-1, the J gene TRBJ2-6; D might be TRBD2 (5 bases). CDR3 size: 15 residues. The V gene's germline CDR1 is SGHRS and CDR2 YFSETQ. V was pared by 0 bases and J by 2 bases, with 6 bases between.

V gene TRBV7-2 combines with J gene TRBJ2-1; the D is unclear. V was cut by 5 bases and J by 5 bases, with 13 bases left in between. Germline V gene data show CDR1 as SGHTA and CDR2 as FQGNSA. The CDR3 runs to 14 residues. CDR3 sequence (DNA): TGTGCCAGCAGCCCAGACGTAACAAACAATGAGCAGTTCTTC. This translates into CASSPDVTNNEQFF. Together with reference TRBV7-2 and TRBJ2-1, the CDR3 gives the full variable domain: GAGVSQSPSNKVTEKGKDVELRCDPISGHTALYWYRQSLGQGLEFLIYFQGNSAPDKSGLPSDRFSAERTGGSVSTLTIQRTQQEDSAVYLCASSPDVTNNEQFFGPGTRLTVL.

The chain recombines TRBV7-2 with TRBJ1-5; no reliable D call. The CDR3 runs 13 residues. Germline V gene sequence: CDR1 SGHTA, CDR2 FQGNSA. Trimming took off 5 bases at V and 10 bases at J, with 15 bases between the two ends. CDR3 protein: CASSPTSGFPQHF. The DNA for the CDR3 is TGTGCCAGCAGCCCGACGTCGGGTTTTCCCCAGCATTTT.

V is TRBV29-1 and J is TRBJ2-1, with D unclear. This CDR3 region has 12 residues. The germline V and J ends were trimmed by 7 bases and 4 bases, with 11 bases remaining between them. Germline V gives CDR1 SQVTM, CDR2 ANQGSEA. CDR3 loop: CSARGVYNEQFF. In DNA form, the CDR3 reads TGCAGCGCGAGAGGAGTATACAATGAGCAGTTCTTC.

As regards this clone: This specimen includes other DNA sequences encoding the same CDR3. The genes are TRBV18 and TRBJ2-3; D unclear. CDR1 KGHSH and CDR2 LQKENI come from the germline V gene. Between the trimmed V and J ends, which lost 6 bases and 7 bases, there was a span of 11 bases. The CDR3 runs 12 residues. The CDR3 nucleotides read TGTGCCAGCTCCCCTGTGGCTTATACGCAGTATTTT. Amino acid sequence: CASSPVAYTQYF.

V gene TRBV5-1 combines with J gene TRBJ2-2; D possibly corresponds to TRBD1 (5 bases). V shed 0 bases and J shed 7 bases, with 13 bases lying between them. The CDR3 consists of 15 residues. Germline V gene lookup returns CDR1 SGHRS and CDR2 YFSETQ. CDR3 sequence reads: CASSLVLGDFGELFF. In DNA, the CDR3 is TGCGCCAGCAGCTTGGTGTTAGGGGATTTCGGGGAGCTGTTTTTT. Filled out from reference TRBV5-1 and TRBJ2-2, the complete variable domain reads KAGVTQTPRYLIKTRGQQVTLSCSPISGHRSVSWYQQTPGQGLQFLFEYFSETQRNKGNFPGRFSGRQFSNSRSEMNVSTLELGDSALYLCASSLVLGDFGELFFGEGSRLTVL.

This chain connects TRBV5-5 to TRBJ2-3, with 9 positions matching TRBD1. Looked up from germline, CDR1 is SGHKS and CDR2 is YYEKEE (reference sequence). With 4 bases clipped from V and 0 bases from J, the junction kept 3 bases outside the gene matches. The CDR3 is made up of 15 amino acids. The CDR3 here is CASSEGTGSTDTQYF. The CDR3 DNA reads as TGTGCCAGCAGCGAAGGGACAGGGAGCACAGATACGCAGTATTTT.

This clone was detected only a few times. The chain recombines TRBV11-1 with TRBJ1-1, with 7 bases lining up with TRBD1. This CDR3 contains 13 residues. Trimming at V came to 3 bases and at J to 6 bases, leaving 4 bases not matched to a gene. Germline V lookup: CDR1 SGHAT, CDR2 FQDESV (reference sequence). The DNA for the CDR3 is TGTGCCAGCAGCTTCAGTCAGGGGGCTGAAGCTTTCTTT. Amino acid sequence: CASSFSQGAEAFF.

The sample holds a few counts of this clone. Other DNA sequences in this specimen translate into the identical CDR3. V is TRBV28 and J is TRBJ2-2; D gene unclear. The CDR3 has 12 residues. CDR1 and CDR2 (germline): MDHEN, SYDVKM. Trimming shortened V by 8 bases and J by 0 bases, and 4 bases separated the two germline ends. The CDR3 nucleotides are TGTGCCAGCCGAGCGAACACCGGGGAGCTGTTTTTT. Translated: CASRANTGELFF.

This clone came up a few times. CDR3 region: CASSYSGLAGSYEQFF. In DNA form, the CDR3 reads TGTGCCAGCAGTTACTCGGGACTAGCGGGATCTTATGAGCAGTTCTTC. This chain links TRBV6-6 with TRBJ2-1, with 13 bases identical to TRBD2. The CDR3 totals 16 residues. The V and J ends lost 0 bases and 8 bases, in that order; junction bases with no gene match: 4. Germline V CDR1 and CDR2: MNHNY, SVGAGI (reference sequence).

This clone was seen more than once but under ten times. The chain is built from TRBV5-4 and TRBJ1-1; D might be TRBD1 (5 bases). Germline lookup yields CDR1 SGHNT and CDR2 YYREEE (reference sequence). Trimming removed 4 bases at V and 6 bases at J, with 13 bases between. The CDR3 loop spans 13 amino acids. The CDR3 DNA is TGTGCCAGCAGCCGGGACCTCGAGGCTGAAGCTTTCTTT. Translated: CASSRDLEAEAFF. Complete variable domain (other parts from reference TRBV5-4 and TRBJ1-1): ETGVTQSPTHLIKTRGQQVTLRCSSQSGHNTVSWYQQALGQGPQFIFQYYREEENGRGNFPPRFSGLQFPNYSSELNVNALELDDSALYLCASSRDLEAEAFFGQGTRLTVV.

The table lists this clone with a few counts. The gene calls are TRBV15 and TRBJ2-1; D is unclear. The CDR3 totals 13 residues. The V gene lost 5 bases and the J gene lost 8 bases, with 13 bases spanning the gap. Germline CDR1 LNHNV, CDR2 YYDKDF (reference sequence). The CDR3 loop reads CATSLGSKDEQFF. CDR3 nucleotide sequence: TGTGCCACCAGCCTAGGTAGCAAGGATGAGCAGTTCTTC.

This clone was counted only a few times. This chain uses TRBV15 with TRBJ2-2; no clear D. Germline V CDR1 and CDR2: LNHNV, YYDKDF (reference sequence). This CDR3 contains 19 residues. V was clipped by 0 bases and J by 0 bases, with 17 bases between them. The CDR3 nucleotides are TGTGCCACCAGCAGAGAGCCGCCTGGGCGTGGATCGAACACCGGGGAGCTGTTTTTT. Translation gives CATSREPPGRGSNTGELFF.

This clone was seen a handful of times. The rearrangement uses TRBV5-6 and TRBJ1-2; the match to TRBD1 covers 7 bases. Per the germline V gene, CDR1 is SGHDT and CDR2 is YYEEEE. J was trimmed by 2 bases and V by 2 bases; bases with no gene match: 3. The CDR3 length is 14 residues. CDR3 sequence: CASSFLDRNYGYTF. CDR3 in DNA: TGTGCCAGCAGCTTCCTGGACAGGAACTATGGCTACACCTTC. The full variable domain, in which reference TRBV5-6 and TRBJ1-2 provide the parts outside the CDR3, is DAGVTQSPTHLIKTRGQQVTLRCSPKSGHDTVSWYQQALGQGPQFIFQYYEEEERQRGNFPDRFSGHQFPNYSSELNVNALLLGDSALYLCASSFLDRNYGYTFGSGTRLTVV.

The table lists this clone with a few counts. The J gene is TRBJ2-1, the V gene TRBV28; a weak D match, TRBD1 (5 bases). In germline, CDR1 is MDHEN, CDR2 SYDVKM. V gave up 4 bases and J gave up 6 bases, with 13 bases separating them. The CDR3 length is 14 residues. CDR3 amino acids: CASSSTGQGNEQFF. CDR3 DNA sequence: TGTGCCAGCAGTTCTACAGGTCAGGGCAATGAGCAGTTCTTC.

The chain joins TRBV4-1 to TRBJ2-5; 8 bases map to TRBD1. The CDR3 has 17 amino acids. The V segment lost 4 bases and the J segment 5 bases; nucleotides outside the gene matches: 15. Per the germline V gene, CDR1 is MGHRA and CDR2 is YSYEKL. CDR3 nucleotide sequence: TGCGCCAGCAGCCCTCAGGGGGCGACTAGTATGTTGGAGACCCAGTACTTC. Protein product: CASSPQGATSMLETQYF.

V usage is TRBV6-6 and J usage is TRBJ1-5; TRBD1 aligns across 7 bases. The trim removed 6 bases at V and 9 bases at J, leaving 8 bases unmatched. The V gene's germline CDR1 is MNHNY and CDR2 SVGAGI (reference sequence). The CDR3 loop spans 13 amino acids. The CDR3 coding sequence is TGTGCCAGCAGCATCGGGACAGCCGGGCCCCAGCATTTT. It codes for CASSIGTAGPQHF.

In its sample, this clone was seen a few times. The rearrangement uses TRBV4-2 and TRBJ2-5; perhaps TRBD1 as D (6 bases). The V end lost 3 bases, the J end lost 1 base, and 9 bases lay between the germline ends. There are 14 residues in the CDR3. CDR1 and CDR2 (germline): LGHNA, YNFKEQ. The CDR3: CASSQDSSQETQYF. DNA of the CDR3: TGTGCCAGCAGCCAGGACAGCAGCCAAGAGACCCAGTACTTC.

This clone turned up a few times. The chain links TRBV15 to TRBJ2-5; TRBD1 agrees at 8 bases. This CDR3 region has 14 residues. Trimming at V came to 5 bases and at J to 7 bases, leaving 9 bases not matched to a gene. Germline CDR1 reads LNHNV; CDR2 reads YYDKDF (reference sequence). CDR3 loop: CATSGPYRGRTQYF. The CDR3 DNA is TGTGCCACCAGCGGACCTTACAGGGGGAGGACCCAGTACTTC.

The table lists this clone with a few counts. The chain joins TRBV7-9 to TRBJ2-5; 8 nucleotides match TRBD1. The CDR3 extends over 14 amino acids. V gave up 7 bases and J gave up 4 bases; unmatched junction bases: 8. Germline values: CDR1 SEHNR, CDR2 FQNEAQ (reference sequence). The CDR3 loop reads CASNSDRGRETQYF. The CDR3 DNA reads TGTGCCAGCAATTCCGACAGGGGACGAGAGACCCAGTACTTC.

This clone was counted between two and nine times. This sample also contains other DNA sequences that code for the same CDR3. V gene TRBV2 combines with J gene TRBJ2-1; D is uncertain. Trimming left V 4 bases short and J 5 bases short, with 3 bases between. Germline CDR1 is SNHLY and CDR2 is FYNNEI. The CDR3 length is 11 residues. The CDR3 reads CASSVHNEQFF. The CDR3 DNA reads as TGTGCCAGCAGTGTCCACAATGAGCAGTTCTTC.

The table lists this clone with a few counts. The CDR3 loop is CASSAQGSGELFF. The CDR3 bases are TGTGCCAGCAGCGCCCAGGGGTCCGGGGAGCTGTTTTTT. This chain joins TRBV7-2 and TRBJ2-2, with D possibly TRBD1 on 6 matching bases. The V end lost 5 bases, the J end lost 6 bases, and 10 bases lay between the germline ends. This CDR3 comprises 13 residues. Germline V gene data show CDR1 as SGHTA and CDR2 as FQGNSA. The full variable domain, its missing parts supplied by reference TRBV7-2 and TRBJ2-2, is GAGVSQSPSNKVTEKGKDVELRCDPISGHTALYWYRQSLGQGLEFLIYFQGNSAPDKSGLPSDRFSAERTGGSVSTLTIQRTQQEDSAVYLCASSAQGSGELFFGEGSRLTVL.

V usage is TRBV6-6 and J usage is TRBJ2-7, with 9 positions matching TRBD1. Germline CDR1 is MNHNY and CDR2 is SVGAGI (reference sequence). The CDR3 is 15 residues long. After removal of 2 bases from V and 2 bases from J, the junction contained 4 bases not matched to a gene. The chain's CDR3 is CASSYGTGKTYEQYF. The CDR3 DNA follows: TGTGCCAGCAGTTACGGGACAGGGAAGACCTACGAGCAGTACTTC.

The chain employs TRBV12-5 and TRBJ2-1; 9 positions agree with TRBD2. The germline gives CDR1 LGHNT, CDR2 FRNRAP. The CDR3 extends over 16 amino acids. The J segment lost 2 bases and the V segment lost 1 base, leaving 3 bases of the junction unmatched. CDR3 bases: TGTGCTAGTGGTTTGGGAGCGGGAGGAACCTACAATGAGCAGTTCTTC. Amino acid sequence: CASGLGAGGTYNEQFF.

This clone was recorded a few times. The chain links TRBV7-2 to TRBJ2-4; D is uncertain. Per germline, CDR1 SGHTA and CDR2 FQGNSA. V was trimmed by 5 bases and J by 1 base, leaving 15 bases between them. The CDR3 extends over 16 amino acids. The CDR3 loop is CASSPQARVAKNIQYF. In DNA, the CDR3 is TGTGCCAGCAGCCCTCAGGCCCGAGTGGCCAAAAACATTCAGTACTTC.

This clone has a handful of counts. This chain uses TRBV25-1 with TRBJ1-2, with D perhaps matching TRBD1 (6 bases). V was trimmed by 1 base and J by 4 bases, leaving 19 bases between them. Germline CDR1 MGHDK, CDR2 SYGVNS. This CDR3 spans 17 amino acids. CDR3 protein: CASSESAAGDLSYGYTF. CDR3 DNA: TGTGCCAGCAGTGAATCGGCGGCAGGGGATCTCTCCTATGGCTACACCTTC.

The chain recombines TRBV18 with TRBJ2-1; 8 bases match TRBD2. J lost 4 bases, V lost 4 bases, and 12 bases had no gene match. The CDR3 loop spans 17 amino acids. Germline CDR1 is KGHSH and CDR2 is LQKENI. DNA of the CDR3: TGTGCCAGCTCACTCCGAGGGGTAGCGGGAAATTACAATGAGCAGTTCTTC. Translated, it gives CASSLRGVAGNYNEQFF.

In the case of this clone: Possible read error: a much larger clone is one base away. The chain employs TRBV13 and TRBJ2-3; D call uncertain. Germline CDR1 reads PRHDT; CDR2 reads FYEKMQ (reference sequence). V was trimmed by 1 base and J by 3 bases, leaving 2 bases between them. The CDR3 runs 12 residues. The CDR3 sequence: CASSLATDTQYF. The CDR3 nucleotides are TGTGCCAGCAGCTTAGCAACAGATACGCAGTATTTT.